Presented here are 28 T cell receptor beta chains from one specimen sequenced in a study of blood T cell repertoires in COVID-19. Using immunoSEQ multiplex PCR, the repertoire was profiled, and TCRdb retains in-frame clones only, with some absent. Found here are under 60,000 clones, about 91% of them singletons; the top ten hold around 6.5%. Sequencing input: peripheral blood. These receptors were taken from a man aged 45 to 65 with active COVID-19.

On this clone itself: The sample carries other DNA sequences with the same CDR3. V and J are TRBV30 and TRBJ2-7; 8 bases are shared with TRBD1. The V segment lost 1 base and the J segment 2 bases; nucleotides outside the gene matches: 4. Germline CDR1 GTSNPN, CDR2 SVGIG (reference sequence). CDR3 length: 14 residues. The CDR3 DNA reads TGTGCCTGGAGTGCAGGACAGGGAACCTACGAGCAGTACTTC. Encoded protein: CAWSAGQGTYEQYF.

This clone was seen once. This chain links TRBV6-5 with TRBJ2-7; TRBD1 aligns across 9 bases. From germline, CDR1 is MNHEY and CDR2 SVGAGI. The CDR3 is 14 amino acids. The J segment lost 4 bases and the V segment lost 5 bases, leaving 6 bases of the junction unmatched. CDR3 loop: CASSPTGGRYEQYF. The CDR3 nucleotides read TGTGCCAGCAGTCCGACAGGGGGGAGATACGAGCAGTACTTC.

The chain has TRBV1 and TRBJ1-1. TRBV1 is noted as a pseudogene. The CDR3 runs 11 residues. CDR3 sequence: CTSTFNTEAFF. The DNA of the CDR3 is TGCACCAGCACCTTTAACACTGAAGCTTTCTTT.

This clone came up once. The chain links TRBV23-1 to TRBJ1-1; tentatively, D is TRBD1 (5 bases). TRBV23-1 falls under the ORF class, with uncertain function. The germline V and J ends were trimmed by 8 bases and 7 bases, with 14 bases remaining between them. The CDR3 has 12 amino acids. Here the CDR3 reads CASLGRGSEAFF. The DNA of the CDR3 is TGCGCCAGCCTCGGCCGGGGGAGTGAAGCTTTCTTT.

The chain uses TRBV29-1 and TRBJ2-5, with TRBD1 matching 7 bases. This CDR3 has 12 amino acids. Germline CDR1 SQVTM, CDR2 ANQGSEA. J gave up 4 bases and V 5 bases, and 4 bases lay outside the gene matches. The CDR3 reads CSVRQGRETQYF. CDR3 nucleotides: TGCAGCGTTCGACAGGGTCGAGAGACCCAGTACTTC.

The rearrangement joins TRBV4-1 to TRBJ2-7; D possibly corresponds to TRBD2 (5 bases). The CDR3 is made up of 12 amino acids. Germline V gene sequence: CDR1 MGHRA, CDR2 YSYEKL. With 1 base removed from V and 6 bases from J, the gap between germline ends came to 7 bases. DNA for the CDR3: TGCGCCAGCAGCCAAGCCCGGGGCGAGCAGTACTTC. It specifies CASSQARGEQYF.

V and J are TRBV19 and TRBJ2-5; 13 bases fit TRBD2. The J segment lost 5 bases and the V segment lost 1 base, leaving 4 bases of the junction unmatched. The germline gives CDR1 LNHDA, CDR2 SQIVND (reference sequence). The CDR3 length is 16 residues. CDR3 amino acids: CASSIGTSGRLETQYF. In DNA form, the CDR3 reads TGTGCCAGTAGTATAGGGACTAGCGGGAGACTCGAGACCCAGTACTTC.

This clone was detected only once. The rearrangement uses TRBV3-1 (or the pseudogene TRBV3-2) and TRBJ2-1, with 11 bases identical to TRBD2. After removal of 4 bases from V and 13 bases from J, the junction contained 9 bases not matched to a gene. The CDR3 consists of 14 residues. Germline V CDR1 and CDR2: LGHDT, YNNKEL (reference sequence). The CDR3 DNA sequence: TGTGCCAGCAGCCCGCTAGCGGGGGGACCTGGACAGTTCTTC. It yields the protein CASSPLAGGPGQFF.

The chain recombines TRBV13 with TRBJ2-3; 7 bases are shared with TRBD2. CDR3 length: 15 amino acids. From germline, CDR1 is PRHDT and CDR2 FYEKMQ (reference sequence). V dropped 1 base and J dropped 3; count of bases not matched to a gene: 4. The CDR3 DNA reads as TGTGCCAGCAGCTTAGCGGGACTAAAGACAGATACGCAGTATTTT. Protein: CASSLAGLKTDTQYF.

This rearrangement joins TRBV19 to TRBJ2-1; 15 bases fit TRBD2. This CDR3 comprises 16 residues. The germline V gene has CDR1 LNHDA and CDR2 SQIVND (reference sequence). The ends lost 10 bases at V and 6 bases at J; junction bases unmatched: 10. The CDR3 is CATSGLAGGRGNEQFF. CDR3 sequence (DNA): TGTGCCACATCAGGACTAGCGGGGGGGCGTGGCAATGAGCAGTTCTTC.

The chain joins TRBV11-3 to TRBJ2-1; no definite D call. Deletions cut 1 base from V and 6 bases from J, with 7 bases between. The V gene's germline CDR1 is SGHNT and CDR2 YENEEA. CDR3 length equals 13 residues. DNA of the CDR3: TGTGCCAGCAGCTTAGCAATCGGCAATGAGCAGTTCTTC. It encodes CASSLAIGNEQFF.

V is TRBV4-1 and J is TRBJ1-3; D ambiguous. CDR3 length: 15 amino acids. V lost 0 bases to trimming and J lost 0 bases, with 6 bases between them. The V gene's germline CDR1 is MGHRA and CDR2 YSYEKL. The CDR3 protein is CASSQDPGSGNTIYF. DNA of the CDR3: TGCGCCAGCAGCCAAGATCCCGGCTCTGGAAACACCATATATTTT.

This sequence joins TRBV25-1 and TRBJ1-4; D possibly corresponds to TRBD1 (6 bases). CDR3 length: 13 amino acids. Germline V gives CDR1 MGHDK, CDR2 SYGVNS. V lost 6 bases and J lost 8, with 13 bases in between. The CDR3: CASSKDSEEKLFF. The DNA of the CDR3 is TGTGCCAGCAGCAAGGACAGTGAGGAAAAACTGTTTTTT.

The rearrangement links TRBV25-1 to TRBJ2-6; no clear D. From germline, CDR1 is MGHDK and CDR2 SYGVNS. V was trimmed by 8 bases and J by 1 base, leaving 9 bases between them. The CDR3 spans 14 residues. The CDR3 DNA reads as TGTGCCAGCTGCCCCGCGTCTGGGGCCAACGTCCTGACTTTC. Translation gives CASCPASGANVLTF.

This sequence joins TRBV10-3 and TRBJ2-1; 14 bases are shared with TRBD2. CDR1 is ENHRY, CDR2 SYGVKD, per germline. Unmatched junction bases numbered 5, after V lost 6 bases and J lost 1 base. This CDR3 has 17 residues. CDR3 loop: CAISGLAGGRSYNEQFF. The CDR3 DNA reads as TGTGCCATCAGCGGACTAGCGGGAGGCCGATCCTACAATGAGCAGTTCTTC.

The genes are TRBV6-1 and TRBJ1-1, with D possibly being TRBD1 (5 bases). Germline assignment: CDR1 MNHNS and CDR2 SASEGT. The CDR3 covers 16 residues. Trimming left V 0 bases short and J 8 bases short, with 19 bases between. CDR3 sequence: CASSEAWGGQTGEAFF. Here the CDR3 DNA reads TGTGCCAGCAGTGAAGCTTGGGGAGGACAAACGGGGGAAGCTTTCTTT.

The V call is TRBV18, the J call TRBJ1-2; no reliable D call. From germline, CDR1 is KGHSH and CDR2 LQKENI. This CDR3 region has 15 residues. With 3 bases removed from V and 0 bases from J, the gap between germline ends came to 11 bases. The CDR3 DNA sequence: TGTGCCAGCTCACCTAGGCAGGAAACTAACTATGGCTACACCTTC. Amino acid sequence: CASSPRQETNYGYTF.

This chain links TRBV6-1 with TRBJ2-5, with 11 nucleotides matching TRBD2. Germline V gives CDR1 MNHNS, CDR2 SASEGT. Trimming removed 1 base from V and 4 bases from J; junction bases left unmatched: 2. The CDR3 sequence is 15 residues long. The CDR3 region is CASSEGSGRVETQYF. As DNA, the CDR3 is TGTGCCAGCAGTGAAGGTAGCGGGAGGGTAGAGACCCAGTACTTC.

The chain carries TRBV7-2 and TRBJ2-3, with a tentative D call TRBD2 (5 bases). This CDR3 has 14 residues. V lost 4 bases, J lost 2 bases, and 10 bases lay in between. The germline CDR1 and CDR2 sequences are SGHTA and FQGNSA. The CDR3 DNA reads as TGTGCCAGCAGCTGGCGGCGGGCCACAGATACGCAGTATTTT. Translating gives CASSWRRATDTQYF. The whole variable domain, remainder taken from reference TRBV7-2 and TRBJ2-3, is GAGVSQSPSNKVTEKGKDVELRCDPISGHTALYWYRQSLGQGLEFLIYFQGNSAPDKSGLPSDRFSAERTGGSVSTLTIQRTQQEDSAVYLCASSWRRATDTQYFGPGTRLTVL.

The V call is TRBV7-9, the J call TRBJ2-3; D gene ambiguous. This CDR3 region has 15 residues. The germline V gene encodes CDR1 SEHNR and CDR2 FQNEAQ (reference sequence). V was cut by 1 base and J by 4 bases, with 12 bases left in between. The CDR3 coding sequence is TGTGCCAGCAGCTTAGGTAGCACTCCTCCAGATACGCAGTATTTT. Protein sequence: CASSLGSTPPDTQYF.

The chain combines TRBV6-6 with TRBJ2-7, with D possibly being TRBD1 (5 bases). In germline, CDR1 is MNHNY, CDR2 SVGAGI (reference sequence). This CDR3 is built from 15 residues. Trimming took off 6 bases at V and 0 bases at J, with 15 bases between the two ends. The CDR3 spells CASSDSHGSSYEQYF. CDR3 bases: TGTGCCAGCAGCGACAGTCATGGCTCCTCCTACGAGCAGTACTTC.

The table lists this clone with a count of one. The CDR3: CASGLPNSKGELFF. The CDR3 DNA reads TGTGCTAGTGGCCTGCCTAACAGCAAAGGGGAGCTGTTTTTT. The chain uses TRBV12-5 and TRBJ2-2; D not resolved. V lost 6 bases and J 8 bases, leaving 16 bases between the germline ends. Germline V gene data show CDR1 as LGHNT and CDR2 as FRNRAP. The CDR3 is made up of 14 amino acids.

The chain links TRBV6-6 to TRBJ2-2, with 9 bases matching TRBD2. This CDR3 has 18 amino acids. Germline V gene lookup returns CDR1 MNHNY and CDR2 SVGAGI (reference sequence). Trimming cost V 5 bases and J 4 bases; bases outside gene matches: 14. DNA for the CDR3: TGTGCCAGCAGTCTACGCCGCGGGGGGGCCGAAGGCACCGGGGAGCTGTTTTTT. It specifies CASSLRRGGAEGTGELFF.

The chain has TRBV2 and TRBJ2-2, with TRBD2 identical over 12 bases. Losses at the gene ends were 6 bases for V and 6 bases for J; bases not matched to a gene: 8. The CDR3 loop spans 16 amino acids. CDR1 and CDR2 from the germline V gene are SNHLY and FYNNEI. The CDR3 nucleotides read TGTGCCAGCAGGGGGGAGACTAGCGGGAGACCCGGGGAGCTGTTTTTT. Residues: CASRGETSGRPGELFF.

The V and J genes are TRBV6-2 or TRBV6-3 and TRBJ2-5; 7 bases align to TRBD1. The CDR3 extends over 13 amino acids. V was clipped by 5 bases and J by 1 base; unmatched bases: 1. CDR1 and CDR2 from the germline V gene are MNHEY and SVGEGT. CDR3 protein: CASSRDSQETQYF. In DNA form, the CDR3 reads TGTGCCAGCAGTCGGGACAGCCAAGAGACCCAGTACTTC.

The gene calls are TRBV11-3 and TRBJ2-7; TRBD1 matches 9 bases. CDR3 length: 15 amino acids. Germline V CDR1 and CDR2: SGHNT, YENEEA. J gave up 2 bases and V 5 bases, and 7 bases lay outside the gene matches. CDR3 bases: TGTGCCAGCAGCCCGCCGGGACAGGGACCCTACGAGCAGTACTTC. It yields the protein CASSPPGQGPYEQYF.

V gene TRBV30 combines with J gene TRBJ2-1, with 11 bases aligning to TRBD2. V lost 4 bases and J lost 6; bases outside the gene matches: 5. The CDR3 consists of 14 residues. Germline V gene sequence: CDR1 GTSNPN, CDR2 SVGIG (reference sequence). CDR3 in DNA: TGTGCCTGGATGGTTAGCGGGAGGGCCAATGAGCAGTTCTTC. Its translation: CAWMVSGRANEQFF.

The chain joins TRBV28 to TRBJ2-2, with 7 bases matching TRBD2. This CDR3 has 17 amino acids. Losses at the gene ends were 0 bases for V and 0 bases for J; bases not matched to a gene: 4. The germline gives CDR1 MDHEN, CDR2 SYDVKM. CDR3 nucleotides: TGTGCCAGCAGTTTATGGGGTGCGGGGGCGAACACCGGGGAGCTGTTTTTT. It is translated as CASSLWGAGANTGELFF.